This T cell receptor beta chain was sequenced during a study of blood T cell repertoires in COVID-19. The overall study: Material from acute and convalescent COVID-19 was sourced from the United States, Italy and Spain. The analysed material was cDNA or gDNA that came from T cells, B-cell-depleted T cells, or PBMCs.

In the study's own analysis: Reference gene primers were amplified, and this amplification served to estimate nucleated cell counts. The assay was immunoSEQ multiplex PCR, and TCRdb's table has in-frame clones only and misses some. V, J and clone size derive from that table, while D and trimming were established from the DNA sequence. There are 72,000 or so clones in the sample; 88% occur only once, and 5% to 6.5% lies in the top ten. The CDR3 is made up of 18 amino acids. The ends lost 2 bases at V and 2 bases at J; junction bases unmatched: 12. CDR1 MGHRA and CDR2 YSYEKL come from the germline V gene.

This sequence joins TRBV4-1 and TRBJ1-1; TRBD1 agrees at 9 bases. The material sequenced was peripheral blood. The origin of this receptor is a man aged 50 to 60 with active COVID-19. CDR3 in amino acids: CASSQLPGGTGLNTEAFF. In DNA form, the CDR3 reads TGCGCCAGCAGCCAACTACCAGGCGGGACAGGGCTCAACACTGAAGCTTTCTTT.